This entry is about one T cell receptor (beta chain). The antigen is not known. Time point meaning: pre-sensitization, week 0. Treatment defined: therapeutic diphenylcyclopropenone sensitization with weekly scalp DPC. This specimen comes from a study of human T cells and chemical hapten exposure. Study overall: Throughout the approximately 24-week study, diphenylcyclopropenone was applied weekly to the patients' scalps.

Whole-study findings and limits: TCRs above 1 in 1000 frequency did not change with DPC sensitization.

Original processing notes: Counts of TCRs in each sample centred on a median of 95,638 and extended from around 25,000 to 690,000. One entry per CDR3 protein results from TCRdb running MiXCR on the RACE reads. TCRdb's processing, not the authors', yielded these V and J calls. The sample lists 300,000 to 450,000 distinct CDR3 sequences; 5.1% were seen once. This receptor was obtained from a woman between 50 and 59 years old with alopecia areata. Some clones in this sample may be carry-over from other donors' samples. This specimen was whole blood, taken in connection with sensitization to the hapten diphenylcyclopropenone (DPC).

CDR3 bases: TGCGCCAGCAGTGAATATAGGACTAGCGGGAACAATGAGCAGTTCTTC. As protein: CASSEYRTSGNNEQFF. J is TRBJ2-1 and V is TRBV10-2, with TRBD2 identical over 12 bases. The CDR3 has 16 residues. Germline V lookup: CDR1 WSHSY, CDR2 SAAADI. J gave up 5 bases and V 3 bases, and 5 bases lay outside the gene matches.